Below are 23 T cell receptor beta chains sequenced from a single sample in a study of shared clonotypes between healthy human individuals. The method was immunoSEQ multiplex PCR; TCRdb's version includes in-frame clones alone and lacks a portion of them. Seen here are roughly 2.4 million clones, approximately 96% observed once, and the top ten hold less than 0.15%. Material: naive CD4+ T cells sorted from blood. Regarding subset: CD45RA+ positively selected. These receptors all stem from a man aged 18 to 29 in good health.

The chain employs TRBV5-1 and TRBJ2-7, with a weak D call TRBD1 (6 bases). Trimming left V 0 bases short and J 3 bases short, with 16 bases between. CDR1 SGHRS and CDR2 YFSETQ come from the germline V gene. The CDR3 has 16 residues. Written as DNA, the CDR3 is TGCGCCAGCAGCTTGGCATCGGGGCAGGGGTACTACGAGCAGTACTTC. Its protein product is CASSLASGQGYYEQYF.

V and J are TRBV7-2 and TRBJ2-5; TRBD2 might be the D (5 bases). The germline V gene encodes CDR1 SGHTA and CDR2 FQGNSA. Trimming shortened V by 5 bases and J by 1 base, and 11 bases separated the two germline ends. There are 14 residues in the CDR3. In DNA, the CDR3 is TGTGCCAGCAGCACACGAGGGCCCCAAGAGACCCAGTACTTC. It encodes CASSTRGPQETQYF.

The chain is built from TRBV6-1 and TRBJ2-5; D is unclear. Germline V gene lookup returns CDR1 MNHNS and CDR2 SASEGT. CDR3 length equals 14 residues. The V end lost 7 bases, the J end lost 0 bases, and 12 bases lay between the germline ends. CDR3 sequence reads: CASISDRDQETQYF. DNA for the CDR3: TGTGCCAGCATCTCGGACCGAGACCAAGAGACCCAGTACTTC.

V usage is TRBV6-5 and J usage is TRBJ2-1, with 8 bases identical to TRBD2. From germline, CDR1 is MNHEY and CDR2 SVGAGI. The CDR3 totals 14 residues. V lost 4 bases, J lost 4 bases, and 3 bases stayed unmatched. DNA for the CDR3: TGTGCCAGCAGTTTAGCGGGACAATACAATGAGCAGTTCTTC. It yields the protein CASSLAGQYNEQFF.

The chain couples TRBV7-2 to TRBJ1-1; D is undetermined. V was pared by 2 bases and J by 4 bases, with 8 bases between. The germline V gene encodes CDR1 SGHTA and CDR2 FQGNSA. This CDR3 has 13 amino acids. CDR3 region: CASSLSFVTEAFF. For the CDR3, the DNA is TGTGCCAGCAGCTTATCGTTCGTCACTGAAGCTTTCTTT.

The chain couples TRBV20-1 to TRBJ1-1, with TRBD1 identical over 7 bases. The CDR3 length is 11 residues. V was pared by 4 bases and J by 11 bases, with 7 bases of the junction left unmatched. From germline, CDR1 is DFQATT and CDR2 SNEGSKA (reference sequence). The CDR3 DNA reads TGCAGTGCTACAGACAGGGTTGAGGCTTTCTTT. Protein sequence: CSATDRVEAFF.

Notes on this clone: This sample includes further DNA sequences coding for the same CDR3. The V gene is TRBV18, the J gene TRBJ2-7; 9 bases fit TRBD1. Germline CDR1 KGHSH, CDR2 LQKENI. Trimming took 3 bases from V and 2 from J; bases not matched to a gene: 5. The CDR3 is made up of 15 amino acids. The CDR3 spells CASSPTGTGPYEQYF. CDR3 DNA sequence: TGTGCCAGCTCACCGACCGGGACAGGGCCCTACGAGCAGTACTTC.

The rearrangement joins TRBV6-1 to TRBJ2-3; a possible D gene is TRBD2 (5 bases). This CDR3 comprises 17 residues. CDR1 and CDR2 (germline): MNHNS, SASEGT. V was pared by 4 bases and J by 4 bases, with 21 bases between. The CDR3 protein is CASSGGLGVAIADTQYF. In nucleotides, the CDR3 is TGTGCCAGCAGTGGTGGGCTCGGGGTAGCTATAGCAGATACGCAGTATTTT.

The chain is built from TRBV27 and TRBJ1-2; D is possibly TRBD1 (5 bases). There are 17 residues in the CDR3. V was cut by 4 bases and J by 0 bases, with 18 bases left in between. CDR1 is MNHEY and CDR2 is SMNVEV in the germline V gene (reference sequence). CDR3 sequence: CASSSAQGKGANYGYTF. The CDR3 nucleotides are TGTGCCAGCAGTTCTGCCCAGGGAAAGGGAGCTAACTATGGCTACACCTTC.

CDR3 coding DNA: TGCGCCAGCAGCCAAGGGAGAGGGGACGAGACCCAGTACTTC. It specifies CASSQGRGDETQYF. J is TRBJ2-5 and V is TRBV4-3, with D perhaps matching TRBD1 or TRBD2 (5 bases each). Germline CDR1 and CDR2: LGHNA and YSLEER. This CDR3 has 14 residues. Trimming removed 1 base from V and 5 bases from J, with 11 bases in between.

V gene TRBV6-5 combines with J gene TRBJ2-3; no clear D. The CDR3 totals 13 residues. The V end was cut by 2 bases, the J end by 5 bases, with 8 bases between. Per germline, CDR1 MNHEY and CDR2 SVGAGI. The CDR3 loop reads CASSYDGGDTQYF. The DNA for the CDR3 is TGTGCCAGCAGTTACGACGGCGGAGATACGCAGTATTTT.

The rearrangement uses TRBV5-1 and TRBJ2-7; no firm D call. The CDR3 loop spans 12 amino acids. Germline CDR1 reads SGHRS; CDR2 reads YFSETQ. Trimming removed 2 bases at V and 6 bases at J, with 9 bases between. This chain's CDR3 is CASSFPALEQYF. CDR3 nucleotides: TGCGCCAGCAGCTTCCCCGCCCTCGAGCAGTACTTC.

This rearrangement joins TRBV6-1 to TRBJ2-6, with D hard to call. V was shortened by 6 bases and J by 1 base, with 10 bases between the two germline ends. CDR3 length: 15 residues. Germline V lookup: CDR1 MNHNS, CDR2 SASEGT. The CDR3 DNA reads TGTGCCAGCAGGAACAGTAATTCTGGGGCCAACGTCCTGACTTTC. This sequence encodes CASRNSNSGANVLTF.

V and J are TRBV7-9 and TRBJ2-7; the D gene could be TRBD1 or TRBD2 (5 bases each). From germline, CDR1 is SEHNR and CDR2 FQNEAQ (reference sequence). Deletions cut 1 base from V and 2 bases from J, with 15 bases between. The CDR3 is 16 amino acids. CDR3 in DNA: TGTGCCAGCAGCTTAGATCTGGGGACGGCTACCTACGAGCAGTACTTC. Its translation: CASSLDLGTATYEQYF.

V usage is TRBV5-1 and J usage is TRBJ2-2, with a weak D call TRBD2 (6 bases). The CDR3 consists of 12 residues. The V gene's germline CDR1 is SGHRS and CDR2 YFSETQ. V was cut by 7 bases and J by 5 bases, with 9 bases left in between. The CDR3 region has the DNA TGCGCCAGCTTTGGAGGGACCGGGGAGCTGTTTTTT. This gives the protein CASFGGTGELFF.

A remark on this clone: This CDR3 is also generated by other DNA sequences in the sample. The chain couples TRBV7-3 to TRBJ2-1, with 10 positions matching TRBD1. V lost 4 bases to trimming and J lost 7 bases; unmatched junction nucleotides: 7. Per the germline V gene, CDR1 is SGHTA and CDR2 is FQGTGA. The length of the CDR3 is 15 residues. CDR3 in DNA: TGTGCCAGCAGCTCTCCGGGACAGGGGAGAAATGAGCAGTTCTTC. This sequence encodes CASSSPGQGRNEQFF.

The rearrangement joins TRBV11-3 to TRBJ2-4; a possible D gene is TRBD2 (6 bases). The CDR3 spans 17 residues. Per the germline V gene, CDR1 is SGHNT and CDR2 is YENEEA. V was cut by 7 bases and J by 1 base, with 20 bases left in between. The DNA for the CDR3 is TGTGCCAGCAAAACCGGGACTGCGATATTTGCCAAAAACATTCAGTACTTC. Translating it yields CASKTGTAIFAKNIQYF.

The rearrangement links TRBV9 to TRBJ2-7; 8 bases align to TRBD2. CDR3 length: 15 amino acids. V lost 0 bases to trimming and J lost 3 bases; unmatched junction nucleotides: 5. CDR1 and CDR2 from the germline V gene are SGDLS and YYNGEE. Here the CDR3 DNA reads TGTGCCAGCAGCGTAGCTGCACTAGCGGTCTACGAGCAGTACTTC. Amino acids: CASSVAALAVYEQYF. Based on the CDR3 plus reference TRBV9 and TRBJ2-7, the full variable domain is DSGVTQTPKHLITATGQRVTLRCSPRSGDLSVYWYQQSLDQGLQFLIQYYNGEERAKGNILERFSAQQFPDLHSELNLSSLELGDSALYFCASSVAALAVYEQYFGPGTRLTVT.

This chain connects TRBV11-3 to TRBJ1-2; no firm D call. The V gene's germline CDR1 is SGHNT and CDR2 YENEEA. V gave up 1 base and J gave up 7 bases, with 13 bases separating them. The length of the CDR3 is 14 residues. In DNA, the CDR3 is TGTGCCAGCAGCTTAGGCCGCCGGCTAGGTGGCTACACCTTC. This sequence encodes CASSLGRRLGGYTF. Filled out from reference TRBV11-3 and TRBJ1-2, the complete variable domain reads EAGVVQSPRYKIIEKKQPVAFWCNPISGHNTLYWYLQNLGQGPELLIRYENEEAVDDSQLPKDRFSAERLKGVDSTLKIQPAELGDSAVYLCASSLGRRLGGYTFGSGTRLTVV.

To note about this clone: At the DNA level, this CDR3 is encoded by other sequences in the same sample as well. This sequence joins TRBV18 and TRBJ2-7; 9 bases map to TRBD1. Germline CDR1 is KGHSH and CDR2 is LQKENI. Trimming cost V 5 bases and J 2 bases; bases outside gene matches: 4. The CDR3 length is 14 residues. The CDR3 DNA reads as TGTGCCAGCTCAACGGGACAGGGTACCTACGAGCAGTACTTC. Its translation: CASSTGQGTYEQYF.

Here the CDR3 DNA reads TGCAGTGCTAGAGATATGCAGACCCAGTACTTC. It codes for CSARDMQTQYF. This rearrangement joins TRBV20-1 to TRBJ2-5, with no clear D. Trimming stripped 0 bases from V and 6 bases from J, with 5 bases between. The CDR3 length is 11 residues. Germline-derived CDR1 and CDR2 are DFQATT and SNEGSKA (reference sequence).

The chain recombines TRBV9 with TRBJ1-6; 7 bases align to TRBD1. Per germline, CDR1 SGDLS and CDR2 YYNGEE. V shed 3 bases, J shed 0 bases, and the junction held 3 bases outside the gene matches. The CDR3 totals 16 residues. The CDR3 DNA is TGTGCCAGCAGCGGGGGACAGAGCTCCTATAATTCACCCCTCCACTTT. Protein sequence: CASSGGQSSYNSPLHF.

The chain is built from TRBV5-1 and TRBJ2-5; 12 bases align to TRBD2. This CDR3 has 16 residues. V lost 4 bases and J lost 4; bases outside the gene matches: 8. Germline V gene sequence: CDR1 SGHRS, CDR2 YFSETQ. CDR3 in amino acids: CASSPRTSGDLETQYF. In DNA, the CDR3 is TGCGCCAGCAGCCCTCGGACTAGCGGGGATTTAGAGACCCAGTACTTC.